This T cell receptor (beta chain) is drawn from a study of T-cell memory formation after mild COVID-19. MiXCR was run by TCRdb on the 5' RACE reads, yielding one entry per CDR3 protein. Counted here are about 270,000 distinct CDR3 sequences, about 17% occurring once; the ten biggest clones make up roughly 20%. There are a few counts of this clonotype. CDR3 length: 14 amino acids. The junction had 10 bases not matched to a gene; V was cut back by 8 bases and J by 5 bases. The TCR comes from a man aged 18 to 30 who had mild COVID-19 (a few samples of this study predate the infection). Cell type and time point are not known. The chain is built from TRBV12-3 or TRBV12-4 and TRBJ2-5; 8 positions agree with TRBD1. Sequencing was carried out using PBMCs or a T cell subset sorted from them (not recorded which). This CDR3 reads CASGLTGAGETQYF. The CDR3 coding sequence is TGTGCCAGCGGACTGACAGGGGCAGGGGAGACCCAGTACTTC.